The present entry profiles one T cell receptor (beta chain) with its context. This sample was included in a study of blood T cell repertoires in COVID-19. Study-level background: Samples came from the United States, Italy and Spain, spanning acute and convalescent COVID-19.

Authors' methods: Amplification with reference gene primers provided the estimates of nucleated cell counts. TCRdb's copy holds only in-frame clones and misses some; the assay was immunoSEQ multiplex PCR. V and J calls and clone size are copied from that table; D and trimming were computed from the DNA. The data hold some 70,000 clones, with roughly 88% observed a single time. The CDR3 has 12 amino acids. V was cut by 3 bases and J by 4 bases, with 6 bases left in between. This sequence joins TRBV12-3 or TRBV12-4 and TRBJ1-1; D is unclear. The sequenced material came from peripheral blood. The clonotype was recovered from a woman aged 70-85 years with acute or convalescent COVID-19. This chain's CDR3 is CASSFGTTEAFF. CDR3 DNA sequence: TGTGCCAGCAGTTTTGGCACCACTGAAGCTTTCTTT.